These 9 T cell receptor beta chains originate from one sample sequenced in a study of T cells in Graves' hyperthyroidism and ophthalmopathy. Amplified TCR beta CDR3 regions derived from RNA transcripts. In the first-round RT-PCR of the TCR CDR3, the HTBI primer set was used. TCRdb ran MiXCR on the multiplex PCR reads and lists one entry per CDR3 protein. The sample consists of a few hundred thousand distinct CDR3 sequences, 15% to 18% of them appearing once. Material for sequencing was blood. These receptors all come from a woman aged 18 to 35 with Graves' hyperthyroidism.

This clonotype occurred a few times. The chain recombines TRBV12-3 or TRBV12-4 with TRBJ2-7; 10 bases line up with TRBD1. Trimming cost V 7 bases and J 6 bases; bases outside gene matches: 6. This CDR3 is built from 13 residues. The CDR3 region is CASTWTGGPEQYF. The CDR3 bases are TGTGCCAGCACATGGACAGGGGGTCCCGAGCAGTACTTC.

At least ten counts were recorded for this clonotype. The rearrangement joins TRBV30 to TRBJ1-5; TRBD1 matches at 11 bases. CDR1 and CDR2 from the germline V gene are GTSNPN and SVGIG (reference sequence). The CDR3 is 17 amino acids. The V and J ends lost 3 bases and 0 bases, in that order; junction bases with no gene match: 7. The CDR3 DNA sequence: TGTGCCTGGAGCGCTGGGACAGGGGGTCCTAGCAATCAGCCCCAGCATTTT. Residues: CAWSAGTGGPSNQPQHF. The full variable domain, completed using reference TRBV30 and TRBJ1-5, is SQTIHQWPATLVQPVGSPLSLECTVEGTSNPNLYWYRQAAGRGLQLLFYSVGIGQISSEVPQNLSASRPQDRQFILSSKKLLLSDSGFYLCAWSAGTGGPSNQPQHFGDGTRLSIL.

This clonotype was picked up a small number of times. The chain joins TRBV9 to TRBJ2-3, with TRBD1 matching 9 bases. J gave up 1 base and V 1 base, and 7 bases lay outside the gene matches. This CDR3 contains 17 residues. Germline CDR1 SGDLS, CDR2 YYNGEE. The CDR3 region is CASSVWGGDRGTDTQYF. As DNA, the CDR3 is TGTGCCAGCAGCGTATGGGGGGGGGACAGGGGCACAGATACGCAGTATTTT.

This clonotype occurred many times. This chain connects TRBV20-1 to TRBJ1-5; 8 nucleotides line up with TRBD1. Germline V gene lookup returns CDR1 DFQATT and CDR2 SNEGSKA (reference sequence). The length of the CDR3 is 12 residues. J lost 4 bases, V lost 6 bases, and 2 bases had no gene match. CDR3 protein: CSARTGNQPQHF. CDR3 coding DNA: TGCAGTGCCCGGACAGGGAATCAGCCCCAGCATTTT.

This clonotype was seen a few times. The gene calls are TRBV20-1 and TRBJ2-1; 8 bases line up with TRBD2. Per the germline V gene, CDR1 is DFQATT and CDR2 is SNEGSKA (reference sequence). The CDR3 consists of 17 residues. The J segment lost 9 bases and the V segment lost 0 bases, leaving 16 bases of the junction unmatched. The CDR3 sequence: CSARELGGTSLDIEQFF. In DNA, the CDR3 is TGCAGTGCTAGAGAGTTGGGGGGGACTAGTCTCGATATTGAGCAGTTCTTC.

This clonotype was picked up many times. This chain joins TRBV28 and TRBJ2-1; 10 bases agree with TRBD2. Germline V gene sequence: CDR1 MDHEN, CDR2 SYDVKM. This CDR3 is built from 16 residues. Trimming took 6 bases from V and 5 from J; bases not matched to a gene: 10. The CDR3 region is CASRAGGLISDNEQFF. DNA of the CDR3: TGTGCCAGCAGAGCGGGGGGGCTTATAAGTGACAATGAGCAGTTCTTC.

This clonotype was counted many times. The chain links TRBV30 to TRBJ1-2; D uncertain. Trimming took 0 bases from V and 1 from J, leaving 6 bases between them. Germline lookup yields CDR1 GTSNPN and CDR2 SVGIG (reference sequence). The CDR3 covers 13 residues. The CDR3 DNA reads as TGTGCCTGGAGTGTTGGGGATAACTATGGCTACACCTTC. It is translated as CAWSVGDNYGYTF.

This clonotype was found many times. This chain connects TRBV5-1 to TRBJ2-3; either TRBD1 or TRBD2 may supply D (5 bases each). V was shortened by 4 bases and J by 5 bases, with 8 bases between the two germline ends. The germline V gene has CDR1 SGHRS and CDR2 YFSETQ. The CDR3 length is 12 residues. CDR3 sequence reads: CASSRGEDTQYF. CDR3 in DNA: TGCGCCAGCAGCCGAGGGGAAGATACGCAGTATTTT.

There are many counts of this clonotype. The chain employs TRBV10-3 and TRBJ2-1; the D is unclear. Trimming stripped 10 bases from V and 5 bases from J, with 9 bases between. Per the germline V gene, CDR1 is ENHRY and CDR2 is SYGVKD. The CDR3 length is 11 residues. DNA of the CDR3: TGTGCCACCGCAGGAAACAATGAGCAGTTCTTC. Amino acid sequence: CATAGNNEQFF.